These 20 T cell receptor beta chains originate from one sample sequenced in a study of shared clonotypes between healthy human individuals. This table comes from immunoSEQ multiplex PCR, and its TCRdb copy is limited to in-frame clones, with some not included. Counted here are 2,500,000 or so clones, 85% to 95% occurring once; the ten biggest clones make up more than 0.35%. Sequences were obtained from naive CD4+ T cells from PBMCs. Subset indicated: CD45RA+ positively selected. These receptors originate from a man in his late teens or twenties in good health. Some clones in this sample may be carry-over from other donors' samples.

V usage is TRBV7-9 and J usage is TRBJ2-3; no firm D call. This CDR3 contains 13 residues. The ends were cut back, 1 base at V and 9 bases at J, with 11 bases in the middle. CDR1 SEHNR and CDR2 FQNEAQ come from the germline V gene (reference sequence). The CDR3 region is CASSLVGPGTQYF. The CDR3 DNA is TGTGCCAGCAGCTTAGTCGGCCCCGGGACGCAGTATTTT. Full variable domain (missing parts from reference TRBV7-9 and TRBJ2-3): DTGVSQNPRHKITKRGQNVTFRCDPISEHNRLYWYRQTLGQGPEFLTYFQNEAQLEKSRLLSDRFSAERPKGSFSTLEIQRTEQGDSAMYLCASSLVGPGTQYFGPGTRLTVL.

This clone was counted once. V gene TRBV7-3 combines with J gene TRBJ2-1, with TRBD1 matching over 8 bases. J was trimmed by 6 bases and V by 8 bases; bases with no gene match: 6. The CDR3 loop spans 13 amino acids. The V gene's germline CDR1 is SGHTA and CDR2 FQGTGA. CDR3 sequence reads: CASGQGAVNEQFF. CDR3 in DNA: TGTGCCAGCGGGCAGGGGGCTGTCAATGAGCAGTTCTTC. The whole variable domain, filled in from reference TRBV7-3 and TRBJ2-1, reads GAGVSQTPSNKVTEKGKYVELRCDPISGHTALYWYRQSLGQGPEFLIYFQGTGAADDSGLPNDRFFAVRPEGSVSTLKIQRTERGDSAVYLCASGQGAVNEQFFGPGTRLTVL.

The chain joins TRBV25-1 to TRBJ1-6, with 8 bases matching TRBD1. In germline, CDR1 is MGHDK, CDR2 SYGVNS. V lost 6 bases to trimming and J lost 5 bases; unmatched junction nucleotides: 0. This CDR3 comprises 13 residues. The CDR3 spells CASRTGDNSPLHF. The CDR3, as DNA: TGTGCCAGCAGGACAGGGGATAATTCACCCCTCCACTTT. Full variable domain (remainder filled in from reference TRBV25-1 and TRBJ1-6): EADIYQTPRYLVIGTGKKITLECSQTMGHDKMYWYQQDPGMELHLIHYSYGVNSTEKGDLSSESTVSRIRTEHFPLTLESARPSHTSQYLCASRTGDNSPLHFGNGTRLTVT.

J is TRBJ1-5 and V is TRBV7-9; TRBD1 matches 7 bases. The CDR3 sequence is 15 residues long. V lost 4 bases and J lost 2; bases outside the gene matches: 5. From germline, CDR1 is SEHNR and CDR2 FQNEAQ (reference sequence). This chain's CDR3 is CASSWGDRGNQPQHF. The DNA of the CDR3 is TGTGCCAGCAGCTGGGGGGACAGAGGCAATCAGCCCCAGCATTTT.

This rearrangement joins TRBV5-1 to TRBJ2-1, with 7 bases matching TRBD1. V trimming: 4 bases; J trimming: 5 bases; junction bases outside the gene matches: 9. Germline V gene data show CDR1 as SGHRS and CDR2 as YFSETQ. This CDR3 has 15 amino acids. The CDR3 protein is CASSIQGNGNNEQFF. In nucleotides, the CDR3 is TGCGCCAGCAGCATACAGGGGAATGGCAACAATGAGCAGTTCTTC.

The sample holds one count of this clone. The gene calls are TRBV2 and TRBJ2-5, with D possibly matching TRBD1 (6 bases). The CDR3 has 14 residues. Looked up from germline, CDR1 is SNHLY and CDR2 is FYNNEI. Trimming took off 8 bases at V and 3 bases at J, with 16 bases between the two ends. CDR3 protein: CASRRRQEKETQYF. CDR3 DNA: TGTGCCAGCCGCCGACGACAGGAGAAAGAGACCCAGTACTTC.

This chain uses TRBV2 with TRBJ2-7, with D uncertain. V gave up 6 bases and J gave up 3 bases, with 15 bases separating them. The CDR3 spans 14 residues. Germline CDR1 reads SNHLY; CDR2 reads FYNNEI. The CDR3 DNA reads TGTGCCAGCAGGGACCGGACCACCGTCTACGAGCAGTACTTC. Its protein product is CASRDRTTVYEQYF.

This clone appeared a few times. This chain connects TRBV30 to TRBJ1-1; the D gene is possibly TRBD1 (5 bases). Germline V gives CDR1 GTSNPN, CDR2 SVGIG (reference sequence). The CDR3 has 12 amino acids. Trimming left V 4 bases short and J 5 bases short, with 11 bases between. CDR3: CAWTPRGTEAFF. The CDR3, as DNA: TGTGCCTGGACACCCCGGGGGACTGAAGCTTTCTTT. Using reference TRBV30 and TRBJ1-1 for the parts outside the CDR3, the full variable domain is SQTIHQWPATLVQPVGSPLSLECTVEGTSNPNLYWYRQAAGRGLQLLFYSVGIGQISSEVPQNLSASRPQDRQFILSSKKLLLSDSGFYLCAWTPRGTEAFFGQGTRLTVV.

The chain couples TRBV19 to TRBJ1-2; D not resolved. This CDR3 contains 14 residues. V lost 3 bases and J lost 4, with 12 bases in between. The germline gives CDR1 LNHDA, CDR2 SQIVND (reference sequence). The CDR3 region has the DNA TGTGCCAGTAGTATTGGAGGTATCGGCTATGGCTACACCTTC. Protein: CASSIGGIGYGYTF.

This sequence joins TRBV5-1 and TRBJ2-1; the match to TRBD1 covers 8 bases. CDR1 is SGHRS, CDR2 YFSETQ, per germline. Germline trimming cut 7 bases from V and 7 bases from J; bases unmatched to any gene: 7. This CDR3 is 13 amino acids long. CDR3 sequence: CASRLRTGNEQFF. Written as DNA, the CDR3 is TGCGCCAGCCGCCTAAGGACAGGGAATGAGCAGTTCTTC.

The rearrangement joins TRBV4-1 to TRBJ2-7, with 9 bases aligning to TRBD1. The length of the CDR3 is 16 residues. Per the germline V gene, CDR1 is MGHRA and CDR2 is YSYEKL. The V and J ends lost 3 bases and 5 bases, in that order; junction bases with no gene match: 11. The CDR3 DNA sequence: TGCGCCAGCAGCCAGGGACCGGGACAGGGACGTCACGAGCAGTACTTC. Its protein product is CASSQGPGQGRHEQYF.

Note on this clone: In this CDR3 the conserved last residue, phenylalanine or tryptophan, is missing, so a read error is likely. The chain links TRBV7-9 to TRBJ1-2; no clear D gene. Deletions cut 7 bases from V and 4 bases from J, with 16 bases between. The CDR3 loop spans 14 amino acids. The germline CDR1 and CDR2 sequences are SEHNR and FQNEAQ (reference sequence). In DNA, the CDR3 is TGTGCCAGCAACACTGGTAGCCCACCCTATGGCTACACCCTC. This gives the protein CASNTGSPPYGYTL.

The gene calls are TRBV7-9 and TRBJ1-1; D remains ambiguous. The V gene's germline CDR1 is SEHNR and CDR2 FQNEAQ (reference sequence). V was cut by 7 bases and J by 1 base, with 7 bases left in between. The CDR3 contains 12 residues. CDR3 residues: CASTLQNTEAFF. The CDR3 DNA follows: TGTGCCAGCACCCTCCAGAACACTGAAGCTTTCTTT.

The chain carries TRBV5-1 and TRBJ2-1; TRBD2 aligns across 7 bases. The trim removed 2 bases at V and 9 bases at J, leaving 8 bases unmatched. Germline values: CDR1 SGHRS, CDR2 YFSETQ. The CDR3 sequence is 14 residues long. The CDR3, as DNA: TGCGCCAGCAGCTTAAACCCGACTAGCAGTGAGCAGTTCTTC. Protein product: CASSLNPTSSEQFF.

This chain links TRBV7-2 with TRBJ2-3; no reliable D call. Trimming left V 6 bases short and J 4 bases short, with 17 bases between. The CDR3 has 15 residues. CDR1 is SGHTA and CDR2 is FQGNSA in the germline V gene. The CDR3 loop reads CASRVGSSVPDTQYF. The CDR3 region has the DNA TGTGCCAGCAGGGTGGGTTCATCAGTACCAGATACGCAGTATTTT.

The chain recombines TRBV5-1 with TRBJ2-3; D unresolved. The germline V and J ends were trimmed by 0 bases and 4 bases, with 6 bases remaining between them. The CDR3 covers 13 residues. CDR1 and CDR2 from the germline V gene are SGHRS and YFSETQ. The CDR3: CASSLGDPDTQYF. The CDR3 region has the DNA TGCGCCAGCAGCTTGGGAGATCCAGATACGCAGTATTTT.

The chain links TRBV5-4 to TRBJ2-1; possibly TRBD1 or TRBD2 for D (5 bases each). V gave up 3 bases and J gave up 8 bases, with 12 bases separating them. Germline loops: CDR1 SGHNT, CDR2 YYREEE (reference sequence). The CDR3 consists of 13 residues. The CDR3 loop reads CASSSGTKDEQFF. The CDR3 nucleotides read TGTGCCAGCAGCTCGGGGACCAAGGATGAGCAGTTCTTC.

J is TRBJ2-4 and V is TRBV14, with TRBD2 matching over 9 bases. After removal of 0 bases from V and 4 bases from J, the junction contained 7 bases not matched to a gene. The CDR3 contains 17 residues. Germline V gene lookup returns CDR1 SGHDN and CDR2 FVKESK. The DNA for the CDR3 is TGTGCCAGCAGCCAAGATCGTAGGGCGGGAGGGAAAAACATTCAGTACTTC. Residues: CASSQDRRAGGKNIQYF.

The rearrangement links TRBV6-6 to TRBJ2-5; 10 nucleotides match TRBD2. CDR1 MNHNY and CDR2 SVGAGI come from the germline V gene (reference sequence). V dropped 2 bases and J dropped 5; count of bases not matched to a gene: 2. The CDR3 has 14 amino acids. CDR3 residues: CASSYLAGDETQYF. DNA of the CDR3: TGTGCCAGCAGTTACCTAGCGGGAGATGAGACCCAGTACTTC.

The count of this clone is one. The chain employs TRBV5-1 and TRBJ2-2, with 9 nucleotides matching TRBD1. Trimming cost V 2 bases and J 7 bases; bases outside gene matches: 12. Germline V gene lookup returns CDR1 SGHRS and CDR2 YFSETQ. The CDR3 runs 17 residues. The CDR3, as DNA: TGCGCCAGCAGCTTTTCGACAGGGGGTATGGATAACGGGGAGCTGTTTTTT. It codes for CASSFSTGGMDNGELFF. The full variable domain, with the rest looked up from reference TRBV5-1 and TRBJ2-2, is KAGVTQTPRYLIKTRGQQVTLSCSPISGHRSVSWYQQTPGQGLQFLFEYFSETQRNKGNFPGRFSGRQFSNSRSEMNVSTLELGDSALYLCASSFSTGGMDNGELFFGEGSRLTVL.